The sequence of this TCR beta chain was determined in a study of T cells in Graves' hyperthyroidism and ophthalmopathy. For the diagnoses, clinical symptoms, serum thyroxine and TRAb, thyroid ultrasound and orbital computed tomography were used. Study observations and caveats: From stable hyperthyroidism, ophthalmopathy was separated by a 13 V-J model.

On this clonotype itself: What it recognizes is unknown.

There are 14 residues in the CDR3. Germline CDR1 is SGHNT and CDR2 is YYREEE (reference sequence). V lost 1 base to trimming and J lost 4 bases, with 12 bases between them. RNA transcripts yielded amplified TCR beta CDR3 regions. The HTBI primer set drove a first-round RT-PCR of the TCR CDR3. TCRdb passed the multiplex PCR reads through MiXCR, listing each CDR3 protein once. Of 660,000 or so distinct CDR3 sequences in the sample, 45% were seen once. V and J are TRBV5-4 and TRBJ2-7, with D possibly being TRBD1 (6 bases). The clonotype originates from an adult man with Graves' disease, either hyperthyroidism or ophthalmopathy (not recorded which). The sequencing input was peripheral blood or thyroid tissue (not recorded which). This CDR3 reads CASSLTGHSYEQYF. For the CDR3, the DNA is TGTGCCAGCAGCTTGACGGGACACAGTTACGAGCAGTACTTC.